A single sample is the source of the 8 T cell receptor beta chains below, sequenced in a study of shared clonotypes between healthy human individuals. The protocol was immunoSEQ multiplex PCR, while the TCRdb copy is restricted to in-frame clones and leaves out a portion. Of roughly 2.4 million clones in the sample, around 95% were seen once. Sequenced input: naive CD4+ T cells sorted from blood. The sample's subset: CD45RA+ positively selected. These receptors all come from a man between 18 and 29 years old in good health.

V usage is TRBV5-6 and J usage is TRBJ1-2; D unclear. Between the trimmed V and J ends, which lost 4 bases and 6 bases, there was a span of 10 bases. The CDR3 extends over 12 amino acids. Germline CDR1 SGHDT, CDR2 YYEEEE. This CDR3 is CASSPFSDGYTF. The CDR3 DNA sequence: TGTGCCAGCAGCCCCTTTTCCGATGGCTACACCTTC.

CDR3 in DNA: TGTGCCAGCAGCTTAGTATATCAGATGGCAGATACGCAGTATTTT. Its protein is CASSLVYQMADTQYF. This chain joins TRBV11-2 and TRBJ2-3; D not resolved. The CDR3 is made up of 15 amino acids. Germline assignment: CDR1 SGHAT and CDR2 FQNNGV. The V end lost 1 base, the J end lost 4 bases, and 12 bases lay between the germline ends.

CDR3 in amino acids: CASSLGGTGVYEQFF. The CDR3 DNA reads as TGCGCCAGCAGCTTGGGTGGGACAGGGGTTTATGAGCAGTTCTTC. The chain couples TRBV5-1 to TRBJ2-1; TRBD1 agrees at 10 bases. The junction had 5 bases not matched to a gene; V was cut back by 0 bases and J by 8 bases. Germline V gives CDR1 SGHRS, CDR2 YFSETQ. This CDR3 contains 15 residues.

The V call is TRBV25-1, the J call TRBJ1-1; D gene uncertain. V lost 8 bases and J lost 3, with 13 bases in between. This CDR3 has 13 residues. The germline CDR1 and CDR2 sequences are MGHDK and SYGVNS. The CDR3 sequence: CASGEIGDTEAFF. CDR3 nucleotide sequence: TGTGCCAGCGGGGAGATTGGGGACACTGAAGCTTTCTTT.

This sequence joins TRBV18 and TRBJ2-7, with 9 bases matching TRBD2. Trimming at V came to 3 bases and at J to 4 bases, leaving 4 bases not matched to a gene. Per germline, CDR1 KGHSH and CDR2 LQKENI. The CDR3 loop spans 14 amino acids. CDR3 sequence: CASSPSSGRYEQYF. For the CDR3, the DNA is TGTGCCAGCTCACCGTCGAGCGGGAGGTACGAGCAGTACTTC.

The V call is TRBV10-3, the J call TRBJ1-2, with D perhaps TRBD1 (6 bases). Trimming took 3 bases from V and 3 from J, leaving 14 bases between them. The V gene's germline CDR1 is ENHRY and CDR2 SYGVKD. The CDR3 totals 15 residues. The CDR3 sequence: CAISERQGIDYGYTF. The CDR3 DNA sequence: TGTGCCATCAGTGAAAGGCAGGGGATTGACTATGGCTACACCTTC.

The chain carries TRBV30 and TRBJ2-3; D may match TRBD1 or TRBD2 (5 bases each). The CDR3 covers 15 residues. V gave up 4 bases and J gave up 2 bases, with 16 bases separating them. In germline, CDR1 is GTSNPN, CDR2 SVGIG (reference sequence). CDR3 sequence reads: CAWNPGTRDTDTQYF. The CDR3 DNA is TGTGCCTGGAATCCGGGGACCAGGGACACAGATACGCAGTATTTT.

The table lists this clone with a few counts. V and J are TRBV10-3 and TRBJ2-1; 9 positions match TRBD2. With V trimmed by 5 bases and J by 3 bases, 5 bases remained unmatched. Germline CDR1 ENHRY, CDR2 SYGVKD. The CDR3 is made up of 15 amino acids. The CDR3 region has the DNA TGTGCCATCAGTCCGCGGGGGGGCAACTACAATGAGCAGTTCTTC. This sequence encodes CAISPRGGNYNEQFF.